This T cell receptor (beta chain) is drawn from a study of T cells in Graves' hyperthyroidism and ophthalmopathy. This clonotype was counted ten times or more. Antigen unknown. TCR beta CDR3 sequences were amplified from RNA transcripts. In the first-round RT-PCR of the TCR CDR3, the HTBI primer set was used. TCRdb re-called the multiplex PCR reads with MiXCR, one entry per CDR3 protein. The sample contains nearly 250,000 distinct CDR3 sequences, over 20% of which appear only once. Trimming cost V 7 bases and J 7 bases, with 20 bases left between them. The CDR3 totals 15 residues. CDR1 and CDR2 from the germline V gene are LGHDT and YNNKEL (reference sequence). Study results and limitations: Most thyroid-expanded clonotypes above 0.001 were also found in blood.

This receptor was identified in a woman in her thirties or forties with Graves' ophthalmopathy. This chain connects TRBV3-1 to TRBJ2-1; perhaps TRBD2 as D (6 bases). Input material: blood. The CDR3 bases are TGTGCCAGCACGGTGGGGACTCCCGGTTTGAATGAGCAGTTCTTC. Its protein product is CASTVGTPGLNEQFF.